This T cell receptor (beta chain) was captured by sequencing in a study of cytomegalovirus exposure and HLA in healthy donors. Study-level points and caveats: Within the 120 or so validation repertoires, first-cohort TCR clusters tended to co-occur, according to a later analysis.

Clones were read by immunoSEQ multiplex PCR, and TCRdb kept only the in-frame ones, dropping some. The table lists around 300,000 clones, roughly 88% of them singletons, with approximately 0.9% in the top ten. In the case of this clone: Its target is not known.

The ends lost 6 bases at V and 4 bases at J; junction bases unmatched: 6. CDR1 and CDR2 (germline): MNHEY, SMNVEV (reference sequence). There are 14 residues in the CDR3. V gene TRBV27 combines with J gene TRBJ2-7; 10 nucleotides agree with TRBD1. This receptor was obtained from a young woman in good health and CMV-seronegative. Sequencing was carried out using PBMCs. The CDR3 DNA reads as TGTGCCAGCAGAAGACAGGGGGCGGAGTACGAGCAGTACTTC. Protein product: CASRRQGAEYEQYF.